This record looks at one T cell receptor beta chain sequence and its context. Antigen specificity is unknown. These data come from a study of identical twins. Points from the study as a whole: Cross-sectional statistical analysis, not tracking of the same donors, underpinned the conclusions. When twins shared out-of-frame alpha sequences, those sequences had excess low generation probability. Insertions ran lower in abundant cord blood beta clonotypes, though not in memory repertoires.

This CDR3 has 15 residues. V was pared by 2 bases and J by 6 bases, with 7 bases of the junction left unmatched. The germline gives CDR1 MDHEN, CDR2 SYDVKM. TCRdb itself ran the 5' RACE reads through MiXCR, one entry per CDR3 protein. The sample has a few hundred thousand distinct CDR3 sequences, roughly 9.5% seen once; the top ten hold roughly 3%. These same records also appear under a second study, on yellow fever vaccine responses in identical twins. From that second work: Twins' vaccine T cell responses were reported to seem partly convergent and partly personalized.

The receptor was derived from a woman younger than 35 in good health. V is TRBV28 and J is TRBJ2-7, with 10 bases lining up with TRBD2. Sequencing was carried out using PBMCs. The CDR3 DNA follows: TGTGCCAGCAGTTTAAGGGCTAGCGGGAGCTCCGAGCAGTACTTC. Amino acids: CASSLRASGSSEQYF.